This T cell receptor (beta chain) was captured by sequencing in a study of T cells after yellow fever vaccination. Study-wide context: Low-cell-number fractions were prepared with SMART-Seq v4 Ultra Low Input. Overall study findings and caveats: Repertoires sorted by FACS could include abundant clonotypes that are contaminants from the bulk population. At approximately 95% for CD4 and roughly 87% for CD8, most primary-vaccination clones showed up again after the booster.

Worth noting for this clonotype: The antigen is not known.

Germline V gene sequence: CDR1 KGHSH, CDR2 LQKENI. V was cut by 0 bases and J by 0 bases, with 7 bases left in between. The CDR3 is 15 residues long. Using its own MiXCR run on the 5' RACE reads, TCRdb lists one record per CDR3 protein. In the table there are hundreds of thousands of distinct CDR3 sequences, 4.1% of which are singletons. The sequenced sample was PBMCs, obtained 5 days after the yellow fever booster vaccination. The TCR comes from a man aged 18 to 30 who received the YFV17D yellow fever vaccine. The gene calls are TRBV18 and TRBJ2-3; D is unclear. The CDR3 DNA sequence: TGTGCCAGCTCACCACCTGGGTCTAGCACAGATACGCAGTATTTT. The encoded protein is CASSPPGSSTDTQYF.